This record concerns one T cell receptor beta chain sequence. This clone has a single count. No antigen is known for it. The input lacks base qualities; no much larger clone sits a single base away. TCRbeta CDR3 regions were amplified from genomic DNA using the immunoSEQ Assay, a bias-controlled multiplex PCR. The authors' pipeline ran thus. The number of nucleated cells in each sample was estimated from the amplification of reference gene primers within the assay. To quantify the absolute abundance of each unique TCRbeta CDR3 rearrangement, sequence reads were collapsed and filtered. For each sample, productive Simpson clonality was calculated as the square root of Simpson's diversity index over productive rearrangements. TCRdb took this table from immuneACCESS and kept in-frame rearrangements with V and J called. Such tables lack part of the clones; where checked against another copy, unresolved V genes explain under half of the gap, and the rest is unexplained. V and J calls plus clone size are reproduced from that table; the DNA served to infer D and trimming. The sample table shows 250,000 to 350,000 clones, and about nine tenths are seen once. Less than 3.5% of the sample is held by the ten biggest clonotypes.

The data are from a study of blood T cell repertoires in COVID-19 (dated by TCRdb to about 2020). About the full investigation: Samples covering the acute and convalescent phases of COVID-19 were provided by collaborators in the United States, Italy and Spain. Subjects who had been exposed to COVID-19, were actively infected with it, or had recovered from it provided the deeply sampled blood TCRbeta repertoires that made up the dataset. HLA class I and class II types, where available, came from metadata supplied by the sample provider rather than from assay-based typing. The samples were drawn from two sources: the first 160 participants of the ongoing ImmuneRACE study, and 950 to 1,500 subjects contributed by 6 global collaborators. A freely available public database, intended as a resource for researchers studying the immune response to SARS-CoV-2, is where the repertoires were released. The sample metadata nearly always contained a de-identified subject ID, COVID-19 status, age in years and sex. The material from the prospective study consisted of cDNA or gDNA derived from T cells, B-cell-depleted T cells, or PBMCs. The full study reports these points: The amount of clinical and demographic metadata varied by source and participant and was provided uncurated.

In Seattle, one collaborating source enrolled patients while the infection was active and tracked those patients longitudinally over the course of disease. Whole blood was collected in K2EDTA tubes by collaborating institutions according to the institutions' own protocols. For TCRbeta analysis, collaborators shipped samples in one of three forms: frozen whole blood, isolated PBMCs, or DNA extracted from either of those sample types. CDR1 MNHEY and CDR2 SVGAGI are derived from the germline V gene. The germline V and J ends show losses of 0 bases and 13 bases respectively, and no gene match explains 14 bases of the junction. Spanning cysteine to phenylalanine, the CDR3 consists of 15 amino acids. The entry retains the CDR3 DNA only, 45 bases that are in frame from base 1.

Sequencing was carried out using peripheral blood. The receptor chain draws on TRBV6-5 and TRBJ1-2, with 7 junctional bases fitting TRBD1. This clonotype originated in a woman in her 30s with COVID-19, enrolled during active disease. The CDR3 corresponds to CASSYSNTGAVQATF. The nucleotide sequence reads as follows: TGTGCCAGCAGTTACTCGAACACAGGGGCGGTCCAAGCCACCTTC.